This T cell receptor (beta chain) comes out of a study of T-cell reconstitution after alpha-beta-depleted transplantation in children. CDR1 SGDLS and CDR2 YYNGEE come from the germline V gene. V was clipped by 6 bases and J by 1 base, with 11 bases between them. The CDR3 is made up of 14 amino acids. Study-wide points: Hyperexpanded clones declined; after one year, newly produced T cells mostly supplied diversity. The origin of high day-60 TCRbeta diversity in some patients lay in surviving recipient T cells and thymic progenitors.

During its preparation, the TCRbeta library received unique molecular identifiers. TCRdb used MiXCR to reprocess the PCR reads, holding one entry per CDR3 protein. The sample has 90,000 to 120,000 distinct CDR3 sequences, approximately 6.6% seen once. This clonotype appeared a few times. Its matching antigen is unknown. This clonotype originated in a male patient aged 2 to 10 who had a stem cell transplant for acute lymphoblastic leukemia, so the T cells may come from the graft donor. This chain connects TRBV9 to TRBJ2-4; unclear D gene. Sequences were derived from PBMCs, mostly from graft donor cells, sampled 360 days after TCRalphabeta/CD19-depleted stem cell transplant. The CDR3 sequence: CASTGSRAKNIQYF. Written as DNA, the CDR3 is TGTGCCAGCACTGGGTCCCGGGCCAAAAACATTCAGTACTTC.